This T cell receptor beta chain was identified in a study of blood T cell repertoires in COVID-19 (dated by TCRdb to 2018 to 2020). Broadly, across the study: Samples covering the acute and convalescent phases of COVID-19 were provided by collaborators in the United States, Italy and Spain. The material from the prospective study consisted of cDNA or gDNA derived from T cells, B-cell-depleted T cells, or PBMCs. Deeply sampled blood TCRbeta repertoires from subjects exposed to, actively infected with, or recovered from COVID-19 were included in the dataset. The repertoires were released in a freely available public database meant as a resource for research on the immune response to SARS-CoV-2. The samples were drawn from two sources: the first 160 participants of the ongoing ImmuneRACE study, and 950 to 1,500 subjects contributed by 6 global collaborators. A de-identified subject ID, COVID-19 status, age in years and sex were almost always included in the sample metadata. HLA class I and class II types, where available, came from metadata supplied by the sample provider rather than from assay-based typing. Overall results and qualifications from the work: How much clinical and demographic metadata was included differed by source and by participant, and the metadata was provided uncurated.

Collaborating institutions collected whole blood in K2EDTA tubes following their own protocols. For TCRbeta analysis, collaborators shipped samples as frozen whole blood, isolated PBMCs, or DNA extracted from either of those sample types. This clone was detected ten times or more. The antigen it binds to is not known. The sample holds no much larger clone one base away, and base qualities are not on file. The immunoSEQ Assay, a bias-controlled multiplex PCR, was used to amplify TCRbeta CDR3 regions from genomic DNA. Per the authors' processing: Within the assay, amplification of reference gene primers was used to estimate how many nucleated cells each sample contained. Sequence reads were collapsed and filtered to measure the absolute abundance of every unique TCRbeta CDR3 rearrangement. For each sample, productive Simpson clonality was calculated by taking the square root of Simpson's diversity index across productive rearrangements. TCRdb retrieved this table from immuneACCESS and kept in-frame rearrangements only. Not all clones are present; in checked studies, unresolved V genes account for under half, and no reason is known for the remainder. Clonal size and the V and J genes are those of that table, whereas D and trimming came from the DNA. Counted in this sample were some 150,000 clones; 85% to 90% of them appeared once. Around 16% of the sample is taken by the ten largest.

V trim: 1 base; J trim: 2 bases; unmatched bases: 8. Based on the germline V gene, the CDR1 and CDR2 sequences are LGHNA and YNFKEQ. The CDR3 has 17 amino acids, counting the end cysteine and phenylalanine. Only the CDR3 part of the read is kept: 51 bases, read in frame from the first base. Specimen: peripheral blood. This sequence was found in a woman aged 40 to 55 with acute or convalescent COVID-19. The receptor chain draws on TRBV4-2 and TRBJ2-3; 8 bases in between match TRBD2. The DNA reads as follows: TGTGCCAGCAGCCAAGGGCCAGGACTAGCCCTCACAGATACGCAGTATTTT. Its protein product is CASSQGPGLALTDTQYF.